This T cell receptor (delta chain) was sequenced during a study of gamma-delta chains in newborns, infants, children. The CDR3 spans 19 residues. The ends lost 3 bases at V and 4 bases at J; junction bases unmatched: 17. The germline gives CDR1 GEAIGNYY, CDR2 EKD. TCRdb called clones from the reads again using CATT. The top ten hold approximately 3.8% of the sample, which has 9,500 to 12,000 delta-chain clones, about 8.6% seen once. The rearrangement links TRDV2 to TRDJ1, with TRDD3 matching 12 bases. This TCR derives from a child who was a newborn, infant or young child, either healthy, febrile or measles-vaccinated (not recorded which). The sample consisted of blood. CDR3 bases: TGTGCCTGTGACTCACTAAGTCCCACTGGGGGATACCGTCGCGATAAACTCATCTTT. Translation: CACDSLSPTGGYRRDKLIF.